Listed below are T cell receptor beta chains from one sample, sequenced in a study of technical replicates of blood from four donors. Some clones are missing from TCRdb's copy, which holds only in-frame ones; the method was immunoSEQ multiplex PCR. The sample lists tens of thousands of clones, 85% to 90% occurring once. Sequences were obtained from PBMCs. The receptor set was obtained from a human donor in good health. Some clones in this sample may be carry-over from other donors' samples. Both conserved end residues are part of each CDR3. Fields, in order: CDR3 length, V gene, J gene, CDR3 protein.

>13|TRBV6-6|TRBJ1-1
CASRRQGNTEAFF
>16|TRBV4-1|TRBJ1-3
CASSQGYGFSGNTIYF
>14|TRBV5-5|TRBJ1-2
CASSLEIQDYGYTF
>15|TRBV7-2|TRBJ2-7
CASSLVGGNTYEQYF
>14|TRBV7-2|TRBJ2-2
CASSLVQYTGELFF
>12|TRBV13|TRBJ2-1
CASSQDPGEQFF
>18|TRBV4-2|TRBJ2-3
CASSQWGIREAGVHTQYF
>13|TRBV4-3|TRBJ2-5
CASSQDRWETQYF
>16|TRBV25-1|TRBJ1-3
CASSETLTGSGNTIYF
>16|TRBV6-5|TRBJ2-1
CASSYSGLVIYNEQFF
>15|TRBV7-2|TRBJ2-7
CASSFFAGRSYEQYF
>15|TRBV7-2|TRBJ2-2
CASSPDLLHTGELFF
>13|TRBV7-9|TRBJ2-5
CASSLGGLETQYF
>15|TRBV4-1|TRBJ2-7
CASSEGTPLSYEQYF
>17|TRBV13|TRBJ2-2
CASSLPMTSSSTGELFF
>16|TRBV7-2|TRBJ2-7
CASSFSRGRGSGEQYF
>14|TRBV6-4|TRBJ2-3
CASSLAGAKDTQYF
>15|TRBV30|TRBJ1-1
CAWSVGGGTNTEAFF
>15|TRBV7-3|TRBJ2-1
CASSRDSGTRHEQFF
>15|TRBV18|TRBJ1-2
CASSPGTGGFYGYTF
>14|TRBV18|TRBJ1-4
CASSRTPLNEKLFF
>14|TRBV5-4|TRBJ2-7
CASSLDFSTYEQYF
>14|TRBV7-8|TRBJ2-1
CASSFGTSKNEQFF
>14|TRBV27|TRBJ2-5
CASSSGGGIETQYF
>14|TRBV19|TRBJ1-1
CASSIAAVNTEAFF
>16|TRBV4-2|TRBJ2-1
CASSRGAGSGDNEQFF
>17|TRBV30|TRBJ1-5
CAWSPGQSYYSNQPQHF
>18|TRBV27|TRBJ2-3
CASSLLAGGRAWTDTQYF
>12|TRBV19|TRBJ2-1
CASSPTGGEQFF
>12|TRBV19|TRBJ2-3
CASSGFTDTQYF
>15|TRBV11-2|TRBJ2-1
CASSVAGGAYNEQFF
>12|TRBV6-5|TRBJ1-2
CASSGSGYGYTF
>13|TRBV27|TRBJ2-7
CASSFTGGYEQYF
>15|TRBV29-1|TRBJ2-3
CSGAADREKADTQYF
>13|TRBV15|TRBJ2-7
CATSRDRRYEQYF
>15|TRBV6-6|TRBJ1-2
CASSSWTGVYYGYTF
>15|TRBV9|TRBJ2-7
CASSPNLDGRYEQYF
>13|TRBV7-2|TRBJ2-5
CASGLAEGRDQYF
>16|TRBV13|TRBJ1-2
CASSLGLAGGDYGYTF
>16|TRBV30|TRBJ2-7
CAWSRDAGRLSYEQYF
>17|TRBV21-1|TRBJ2-7
CASSAHHPATGVYEQYF
>16|TRBV5-1|TRBJ2-5
CASSTPGTAVVATQYF
>13|TRBV2|TRBJ2-2
CASRGDITGELFF
>13|TRBV7-9|TRBJ1-1
CASSRGRDTEAFF
>13|TRBV10-3|TRBJ1-2
CAISRQGVFGYTF
>15|TRBV6-5|TRBJ1-2
CASLTHQGYGYGYTF
>17|TRBV2|TRBJ2-3
CASSERRLGQSTDTQYF
>12|TRBV5-3|TRBJ1-2
CASRTRLRGYTF
>14|TRBV19|TRBJ1-1
CASSIGGQNTEAFF
>17|TRBV14|TRBJ2-3
CASSQLGSGRHTDTQYF
>15|TRBV4-2|TRBJ1-6
CASSRTRDTNSPLHF
>14|TRBV19|TRBJ1-1
CASSIGGRNTEAFF
>14|TRBV27|TRBJ2-7
CASSNRGRSYEQYF
>17|TRBV7-3|TRBJ2-3
CASSTRISGGGTDTQYF
>17|TRBV7-2|TRBJ2-3
CASSPGVGGSPTDTQYF
>14|TRBV6-5|TRBJ2-7
CASSEGGARYEQYF
>13|TRBV2|TRBJ1-5
CASSEVGGGPQHF
>14|TRBV14|TRBJ1-2
CASSQVYPRTEYTF